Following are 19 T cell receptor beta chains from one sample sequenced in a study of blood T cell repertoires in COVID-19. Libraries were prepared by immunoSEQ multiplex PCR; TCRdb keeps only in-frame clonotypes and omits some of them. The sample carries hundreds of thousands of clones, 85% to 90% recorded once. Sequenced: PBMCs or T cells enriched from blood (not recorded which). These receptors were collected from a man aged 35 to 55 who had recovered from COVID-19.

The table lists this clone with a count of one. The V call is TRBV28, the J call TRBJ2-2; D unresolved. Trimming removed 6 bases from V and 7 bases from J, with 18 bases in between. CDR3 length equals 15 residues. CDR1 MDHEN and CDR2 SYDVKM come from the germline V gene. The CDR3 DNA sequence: TGTGCCAGCAGCACACCCCAAGAATTCCACGGGGAGCTGTTTTTT. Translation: CASSTPQEFHGELFF. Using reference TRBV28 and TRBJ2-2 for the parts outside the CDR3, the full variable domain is DVKVTQSSRYLVKRTGEKVFLECVQDMDHENMFWYRQDPGLGLRLIYFSYDVKMKEKGDIPEGYSVSREKKERFSLILESASTNQTSMYLCASSTPQEFHGELFFGEGSRLTVL.

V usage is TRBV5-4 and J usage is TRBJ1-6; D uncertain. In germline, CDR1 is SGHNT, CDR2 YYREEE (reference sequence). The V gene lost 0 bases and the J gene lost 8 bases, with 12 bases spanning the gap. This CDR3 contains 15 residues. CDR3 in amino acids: CASSLADLGDSPLHF. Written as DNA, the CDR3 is TGTGCCAGCAGCTTGGCCGACCTGGGAGATTCACCCCTCCACTTT.

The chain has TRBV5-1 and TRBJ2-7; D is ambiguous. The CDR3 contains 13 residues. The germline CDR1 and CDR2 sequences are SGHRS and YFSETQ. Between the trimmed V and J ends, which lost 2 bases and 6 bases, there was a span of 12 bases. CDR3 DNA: TGCGCCAGCAGCTTCTCCCAGTTCCTCGAGCAGTACTTC. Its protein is CASSFSQFLEQYF.

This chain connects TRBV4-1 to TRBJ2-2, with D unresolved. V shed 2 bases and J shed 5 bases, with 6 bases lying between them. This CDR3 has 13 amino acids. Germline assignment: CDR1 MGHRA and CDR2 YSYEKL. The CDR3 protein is CASSQQATGELFF. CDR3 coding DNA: TGCGCCAGCAGCCAACAGGCTACCGGGGAGCTGTTTTTT.

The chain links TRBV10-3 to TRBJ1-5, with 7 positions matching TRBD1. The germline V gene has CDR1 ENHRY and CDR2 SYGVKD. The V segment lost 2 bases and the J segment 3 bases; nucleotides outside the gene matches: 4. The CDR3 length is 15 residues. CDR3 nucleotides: TGTGCCATCAGTGAGCGCGGACAGGACAATCAGCCCCAGCATTTT. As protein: CAISERGQDNQPQHF.

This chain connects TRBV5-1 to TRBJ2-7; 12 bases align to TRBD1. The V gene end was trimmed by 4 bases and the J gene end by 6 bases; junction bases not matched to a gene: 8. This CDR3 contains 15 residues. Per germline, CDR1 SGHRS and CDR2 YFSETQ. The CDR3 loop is CASSESGTGGVEQYF. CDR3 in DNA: TGCGCCAGCAGCGAATCCGGGACAGGGGGCGTCGAGCAGTACTTC.

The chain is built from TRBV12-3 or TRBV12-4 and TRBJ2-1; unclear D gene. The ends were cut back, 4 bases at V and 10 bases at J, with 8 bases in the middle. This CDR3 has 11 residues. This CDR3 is CASSSMHEQFF. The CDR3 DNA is TGTGCCAGCAGTTCTATGCACGAGCAGTTCTTC.

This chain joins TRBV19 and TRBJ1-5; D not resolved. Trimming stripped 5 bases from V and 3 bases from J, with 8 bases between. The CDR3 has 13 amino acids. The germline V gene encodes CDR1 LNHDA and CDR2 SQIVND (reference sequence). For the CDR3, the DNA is TGTGCCAGTAGTTACGGGTCCAATCAGCCCCAGCATTTT. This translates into CASSYGSNQPQHF.

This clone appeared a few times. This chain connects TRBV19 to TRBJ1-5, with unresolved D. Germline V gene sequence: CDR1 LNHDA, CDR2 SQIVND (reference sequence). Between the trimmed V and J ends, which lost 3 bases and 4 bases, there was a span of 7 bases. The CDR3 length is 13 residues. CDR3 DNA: TGTGCCAGTAGTATTTGGCAGAATCAGCCCCAGCATTTT. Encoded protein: CASSIWQNQPQHF.

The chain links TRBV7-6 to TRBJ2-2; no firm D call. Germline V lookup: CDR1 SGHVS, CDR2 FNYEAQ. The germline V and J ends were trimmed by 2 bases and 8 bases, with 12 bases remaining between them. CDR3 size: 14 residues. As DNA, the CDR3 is TGTGCCAGCAGCTTACCCTCTTCGCGAGGGGAGCTGTTTTTT. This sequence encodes CASSLPSSRGELFF.

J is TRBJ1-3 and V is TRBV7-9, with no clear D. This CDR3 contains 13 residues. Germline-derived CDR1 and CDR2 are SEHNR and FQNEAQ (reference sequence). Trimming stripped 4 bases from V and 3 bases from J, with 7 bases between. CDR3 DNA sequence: TGTGCCAGCAGCTCGAACAGTGGAAACACCATATATTTT. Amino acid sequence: CASSSNSGNTIYF.

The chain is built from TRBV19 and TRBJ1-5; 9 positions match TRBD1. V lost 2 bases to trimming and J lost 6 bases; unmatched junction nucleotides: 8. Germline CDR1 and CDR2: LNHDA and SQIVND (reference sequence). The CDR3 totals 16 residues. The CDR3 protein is CASSIQGTGYGQPQHF. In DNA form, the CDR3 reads TGTGCCAGTAGTATACAGGGGACAGGGTACGGTCAGCCCCAGCATTTT.

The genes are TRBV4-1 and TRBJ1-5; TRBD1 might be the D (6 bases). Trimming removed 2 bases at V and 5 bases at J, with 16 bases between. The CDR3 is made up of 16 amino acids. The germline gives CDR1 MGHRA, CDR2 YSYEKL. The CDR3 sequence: CASSQRAAGAHQPQHF. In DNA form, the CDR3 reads TGCGCCAGCAGCCAAAGGGCAGCGGGGGCCCATCAGCCCCAGCATTTT.

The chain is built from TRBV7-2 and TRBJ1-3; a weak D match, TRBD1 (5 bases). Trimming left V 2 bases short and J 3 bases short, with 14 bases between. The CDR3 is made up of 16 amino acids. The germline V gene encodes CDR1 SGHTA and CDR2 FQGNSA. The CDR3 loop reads CASSLPPGGGGNTIYF. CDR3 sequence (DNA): TGTGCCAGCAGCTTACCCCCCGGGGGTGGTGGAAACACCATATATTTT.

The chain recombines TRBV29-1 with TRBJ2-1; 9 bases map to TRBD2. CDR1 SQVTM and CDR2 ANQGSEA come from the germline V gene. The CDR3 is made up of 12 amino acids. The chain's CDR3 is CTLAGPYNEQFF. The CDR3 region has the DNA TGCACTCTAGCGGGACCCTACAATGAGCAGTTCTTC.

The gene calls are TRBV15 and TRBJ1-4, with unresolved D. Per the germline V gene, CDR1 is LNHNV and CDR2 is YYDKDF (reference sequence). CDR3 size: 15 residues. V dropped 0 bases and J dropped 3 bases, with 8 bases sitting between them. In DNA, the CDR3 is TGTGCCACCAGCAGAGAGGAAGCGGCTAATGAAAAACTGTTTTTT. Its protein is CATSREEAANEKLFF.

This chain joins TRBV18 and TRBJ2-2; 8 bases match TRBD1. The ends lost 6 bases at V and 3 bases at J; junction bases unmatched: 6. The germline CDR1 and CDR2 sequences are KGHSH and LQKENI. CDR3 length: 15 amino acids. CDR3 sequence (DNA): TGTGCCAGCTCCTTGGCAGGGGGCTACACCGGGGAGCTGTTTTTT. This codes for CASSLAGGYTGELFF.

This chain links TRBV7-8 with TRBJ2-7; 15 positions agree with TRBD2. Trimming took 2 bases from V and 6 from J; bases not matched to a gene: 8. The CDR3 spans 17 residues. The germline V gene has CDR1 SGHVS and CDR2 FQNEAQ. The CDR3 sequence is CASSLFLEGLAGGEQYF. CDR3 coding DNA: TGTGCCAGCAGCTTATTCTTAGAGGGACTAGCGGGAGGCGAGCAGTACTTC. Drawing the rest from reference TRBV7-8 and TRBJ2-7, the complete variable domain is GAGVSQSPRYKVAKRGQDVALRCDPISGHVSLFWYQQALGQGPEFLTYFQNEAQLDKSGLPSDRFFAERPEGSVSTLKIQRTQQEDSAVYLCASSLFLEGLAGGEQYFGPGTRLTVT.

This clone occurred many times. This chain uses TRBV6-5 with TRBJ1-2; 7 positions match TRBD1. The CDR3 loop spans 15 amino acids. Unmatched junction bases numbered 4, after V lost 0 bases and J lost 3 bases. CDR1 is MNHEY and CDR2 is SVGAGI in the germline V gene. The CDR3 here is CASSYSKGAYYGYTF. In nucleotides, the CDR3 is TGTGCCAGCAGTTACTCAAAGGGGGCCTACTATGGCTACACCTTC.